The clone carrying this T cell receptor beta chain was seen just once. TCRdb's table, derived via immunoSEQ multiplex PCR, lists solely in-frame clones and lacks some. This table has over 4,500 clones, 72% appearing once. The CDR3 runs 15 residues. The V end was cut by 0 bases, the J end by 2 bases, with 10 bases between. The germline gives CDR1 MNHEY, CDR2 SVGAGI. This sample was included in a study of T cell clonotyping in hematopoietic cell transplantation. The receptor was isolated from a female patient aged 45-65 years who had an allogeneic stem cell transplant, so the T cells may come from the graft donor. Some clones in this sample may be carry-over from other donors' samples. The J gene is TRBJ1-1, the V gene TRBV6-5; the D is unclear. The sample consisted of PBMCs, taken 100 days after allogeneic stem cell transplant. The CDR3 DNA reads as TGTGCCAGCAGTTACTCTGGGCACCAAAACACTGAAGCTTTCTTT. Protein product: CASSYSGHQNTEAFF.